The 20 T cell receptor beta chains below were found in one sample sequenced in a study of T cell repertoires in cytomegalovirus infection. TCRdb analysed the reads with MiXCR anew, one entry per CDR3 protein. Seen here are 300,000 to 400,000 distinct CDR3 sequences, more than 8% observed once, and the top ten hold about 4.5%. The sequencing input was PBMCs. These receptor sequences come from a human donor in good health (CMV status not recorded). Some clones in this sample may be carry-over from other donors' samples.

V is TRBV29-1 and J is TRBJ2-7, with D maybe TRBD2 (6 bases). V was cut by 7 bases and J by 2 bases, with 12 bases left in between. The germline gives CDR1 SQVTM, CDR2 ANQGSEA. This CDR3 comprises 12 residues. CDR3 DNA: TGCAGCGGGAGGGACTCCGCCTACGAGCAGTACTTC. Translated, it gives CSGRDSAYEQYF.

Many counts were recorded for this clonotype. This chain connects TRBV28 to TRBJ2-1, with 12 bases aligning to TRBD2. CDR3 size: 15 residues. Germline values: CDR1 MDHEN, CDR2 SYDVKM. J was trimmed by 7 bases and V by 5 bases; bases with no gene match: 6. CDR3 amino acids: CASSLAGGPMNEQFF. Written as DNA, the CDR3 is TGTGCCAGCAGTCTAGCGGGAGGGCCTATGAATGAGCAGTTCTTC.

This clonotype was picked up a small number of times. This chain links TRBV20-1 with TRBJ1-2, with a weak D call TRBD1 (5 bases). V shed 6 bases and J shed 8 bases, with 22 bases lying between them. The germline CDR1 and CDR2 sequences are DFQATT and SNEGSKA (reference sequence). The CDR3 is 14 residues long. CDR3 region: CSASRGRGKGGYTF. The CDR3 coding sequence is TGCAGTGCCAGTCGGGGGAGGGGCAAAGGAGGCTACACCTTC.

This clonotype was seen repeatedly, ten times or more. The chain carries TRBV2 and TRBJ1-4; 7 positions agree with TRBD1. Trimming at V came to 6 bases and at J to 8 bases, leaving 12 bases not matched to a gene. The CDR3 has 15 amino acids. Germline values: CDR1 SNHLY, CDR2 FYNNEI. CDR3 DNA: TGTGCCAGCAGCGCAACAGGGGCGCGGCAGGAAAAACTGTTTTTT. This codes for CASSATGARQEKLFF.

This clonotype has at least ten counts. The chain is built from TRBV28 and TRBJ1-4; 7 bases line up with TRBD1. This CDR3 contains 14 residues. CDR1 and CDR2 from the germline V gene are MDHEN and SYDVKM. V was pared by 8 bases and J by 5 bases, with 8 bases of the junction left unmatched. The CDR3, as DNA: TGTGCCAGCCTCCCCGGGACAGACAATGAAAAACTGTTTTTT. It is translated as CASLPGTDNEKLFF.

The chain joins TRBV20-1 to TRBJ1-5, with no clear D. Trimming took off 7 bases at V and 0 bases at J, with 10 bases between the two ends. This CDR3 region has 13 residues. In germline, CDR1 is DFQATT, CDR2 SNEGSKA (reference sequence). CDR3 loop: CSVKGPSNQPQHF. The CDR3 nucleotides are TGCAGTGTAAAGGGCCCTAGCAATCAGCCCCAGCATTTT.

This chain uses TRBV2 with TRBJ1-5, with D possibly being TRBD1 (5 bases). V was cut by 6 bases and J by 11 bases, with 11 bases left in between. Looked up from germline, CDR1 is SNHLY and CDR2 is FYNNEI. The CDR3 has 11 amino acids. Here the CDR3 reads CASSSGGTQHF. DNA for the CDR3: TGTGCCAGCAGCTCCGGGGGGACCCAGCATTTT. The whole variable domain, filled in from reference TRBV2 and TRBJ1-5, reads EPEVTQTPSHQVTQMGQEVILRCVPISNHLYFYWYRQILGQKVEFLVSFYNNEISEKSEIFDDQFSVERPDGSNFTLKIRSTKLEDSAMYFCASSSGGTQHFGDGTRLSIL.

A few counts support this clonotype. The chain carries TRBV6-2 or TRBV6-3 and TRBJ2-1, with no clear D. V lost 0 bases to trimming and J lost 13 bases, with 10 bases between them. Per germline, CDR1 MNHEY and CDR2 SVGEGT. This CDR3 has 12 residues. CDR3 in DNA: TGTGCCAGCAGTTACTCGTGGTTGGAACAGTTCTTC. Protein product: CASSYSWLEQFF.

This clonotype was seen more than once but under ten times. The chain has TRBV6-8 and TRBJ1-1; TRBD1 agrees at 7 bases. The germline gives CDR1 MNHGY, CDR2 SAAAGT. Germline trimming cut 2 bases from V and 7 bases from J; bases unmatched to any gene: 10. This CDR3 has 15 amino acids. The chain's CDR3 is CASSYARQGGYEAFF. CDR3 DNA: TGTGCCAGCAGTTACGCCAGACAGGGAGGCTATGAAGCTTTCTTT.

This clonotype was counted only a few times. The V gene is TRBV27, the J gene TRBJ1-5, with D perhaps matching TRBD1 (5 bases). From germline, CDR1 is MNHEY and CDR2 SMNVEV (reference sequence). This CDR3 has 14 amino acids. The V and J ends lost 3 bases and 6 bases respectively, with 12 bases between them. The CDR3 bases are TGTGCCAGCAGTTTCCGCCAGGGTGGTCAGCCCCAGCATTTT. This gives the protein CASSFRQGGQPQHF.

This clonotype was detected many times. The chain couples TRBV7-9 to TRBJ2-2; TRBD2 matches at 10 bases. The CDR3 has 16 residues. V gave up 5 bases and J gave up 4 bases; unmatched junction bases: 7. Germline V gives CDR1 SEHNR, CDR2 FQNEAQ (reference sequence). The CDR3 nucleotides are TGTGCCAGCAGCGATATTAGCGGGAGGTCCACCGGGGAGCTGTTTTTT. It codes for CASSDISGRSTGELFF.

V gene TRBV6-8 combines with J gene TRBJ1-1; 7 nucleotides align to TRBD1. CDR1 and CDR2 from the germline V gene are MNHGY and SAAAGT. With V trimmed by 0 bases and J by 5 bases, 9 bases remained unmatched. This CDR3 region has 16 residues. The CDR3 DNA follows: TGTGCCAGCAGTTACTCGACGGGCAGGGGGTTAACTGAAGCTTTCTTT. Its translation is CASSYSTGRGLTEAFF.

In this sample, this clonotype turned up many times. The chain couples TRBV7-2 to TRBJ1-1, with D possibly TRBD1 on 5 matching bases. The CDR3 is 14 residues long. The germline V gene has CDR1 SGHTA and CDR2 FQGNSA. Trimming cost V 5 bases and J 6 bases, with 16 bases left between them. The chain's CDR3 is CASSIPGLVAEAFF. CDR3 DNA: TGTGCCAGCAGCATCCCGGGGCTTGTCGCTGAAGCTTTCTTT. Variable domain in full (rest from reference TRBV7-2 and TRBJ1-1): GAGVSQSPSNKVTEKGKDVELRCDPISGHTALYWYRQSLGQGLEFLIYFQGNSAPDKSGLPSDRFSAERTGGSVSTLTIQRTQQEDSAVYLCASSIPGLVAEAFFGQGTRLTVV.

This clonotype was counted many times. The chain joins TRBV7-9 to TRBJ1-5; 7 nucleotides match TRBD1. CDR3 length: 14 residues. Germline-derived CDR1 and CDR2 are SEHNR and FQNEAQ (reference sequence). After removal of 3 bases from V and 6 bases from J, the junction contained 5 bases not matched to a gene. The CDR3 DNA is TGTGCCAGCAGCTTTGATACAGGGGTTCAGCCCCAGCATTTT. Residues: CASSFDTGVQPQHF. Together with reference TRBV7-9 and TRBJ1-5, the CDR3 gives the full variable domain: DTGVSQNPRHKITKRGQNVTFRCDPISEHNRLYWYRQTLGQGPEFLTYFQNEAQLEKSRLLSDRFSAERPKGSFSTLEIQRTEQGDSAMYLCASSFDTGVQPQHFGDGTRLSIL.

The chain combines TRBV10-3 with TRBJ2-5; the D call may be TRBD1 or TRBD2 (5 bases each). This CDR3 has 15 residues. CDR1 ENHRY and CDR2 SYGVKD come from the germline V gene. Trimming removed 10 bases at V and 0 bases at J, with 18 bases between. CDR3 bases: TGTGCCACTTCCCTGGGGACCGCGGACCAAGAGACCCAGTACTTC. Translated, it gives CATSLGTADQETQYF.

This clonotype has only a few counts. The chain joins TRBV19 to TRBJ2-2, with 11 bases fitting TRBD2. Trimming at V came to 5 bases and at J to 0 bases, leaving 5 bases not matched to a gene. Germline-derived CDR1 and CDR2 are LNHDA and SQIVND (reference sequence). This CDR3 is 17 amino acids long. The CDR3 loop is CASSREGLAANTGELFF. The CDR3 DNA is TGTGCCAGTAGTCGGGAGGGACTAGCGGCGAACACCGGGGAGCTGTTTTTT. The complete variable domain, with remaining parts taken from reference TRBV19 and TRBJ2-2, reads DGGITQSPKYLFRKEGQNVTLSCEQNLNHDAMYWYRQDPGQGLRLIYYSQIVNDFQKGDIAEGYSVSREKKESFPLTVTSAQKNPTAFYLCASSREGLAANTGELFFGEGSRLTVL.

This clonotype was observed a handful of times. The rearrangement uses TRBV20-1 and TRBJ2-1, with D perhaps matching TRBD2 (5 bases). Germline CDR1 DFQATT, CDR2 SNEGSKA (reference sequence). This CDR3 contains 11 residues. Between the trimmed V and J ends, which lost 0 bases and 8 bases, there was a span of 5 bases. Here the CDR3 reads CSAREEDEQFF. The CDR3 DNA is TGCAGTGCTAGAGAGGAGGATGAGCAGTTCTTC.

This clonotype was observed many times. The rearrangement joins TRBV7-2 to TRBJ1-2; TRBD1 matches at 9 bases. The CDR3 runs 12 residues. Germline V gives CDR1 SGHTA, CDR2 FQGNSA. Trimming removed 6 bases from V and 13 bases from J; junction bases left unmatched: 9. CDR3 nucleotides: TGTGCCAGCAGTCTGACAGGGGGTCGGAGCACCTTC. Translated, it gives CASSLTGGRSTF.

The chain couples TRBV28 to TRBJ2-2, with a tentative D call TRBD1 (6 bases). Germline V gene data show CDR1 as MDHEN and CDR2 as SYDVKM. V was shortened by 5 bases and J by 4 bases, with 11 bases between the two germline ends. This CDR3 has 14 amino acids. Written as DNA, the CDR3 is TGTGCCAGCAGTCCCCGGACAGTCACCGGGGAGCTGTTTTTT. Residues: CASSPRTVTGELFF.

This clonotype has only a few counts. The chain joins TRBV6-2 or TRBV6-3 to TRBJ2-1; TRBD2 might be the D (7 bases). V lost 5 bases and J 4 bases, leaving 30 bases between the germline ends. The CDR3 length is 20 residues. Germline V gene sequence: CDR1 MNHEY, CDR2 SVGEGT. CDR3 sequence reads: CASSRPMTGSSGDGYNEQFF. The CDR3, as DNA: TGTGCCAGCAGTCGTCCAATGACAGGTTCTAGCGGAGACGGTTACAATGAGCAGTTCTTC.